Listed here is a single TCR beta chain. Its antigen is not identified. Germline V gene data show CDR1 as SGHTA and CDR2 as FQGTGA. Trimming pared 2 bases from V and 5 bases from J, leaving 12 bases between. The CDR3 totals 14 residues. Sequenced by immunoSEQ multiplex PCR; TCRdb stores in-frame clones only, minus some. Of about 78,000 clones listed, about nine tenths are singletons. This sample is drawn from a study of T cell responses to AZD1222 COVID-19 vaccine. Broader study findings: Repertoire sampling was restricted to post-peak T cell response timepoints. Possibly, clonal diversity was underestimated; donors were largely white British and included more females.

The V call is TRBV7-3, the J call TRBJ2-5, with D possibly being TRBD1 (6 bases). The sequenced sample was peripheral blood, obtained 28 days after the second AZD1222 dose. This sequence was found in an adult who received the AZD1222 COVID-19 vaccine. The CDR3 DNA reads as TGTGCCAGCAGCTTACTAGGGGGTAGGGAGACCCAGTACTTC. Translation: CASSLLGGRETQYF. The full variable domain, in which reference TRBV7-3 and TRBJ2-5 provide the parts outside the CDR3, is GAGVSQTPSNKVTEKGKYVELRCDPISGHTALYWYRQSLGQGPEFLIYFQGTGAADDSGLPNDRFFAVRPEGSVSTLKIQRTERGDSAVYLCASSLLGGRETQYFGPGTRLLVL.